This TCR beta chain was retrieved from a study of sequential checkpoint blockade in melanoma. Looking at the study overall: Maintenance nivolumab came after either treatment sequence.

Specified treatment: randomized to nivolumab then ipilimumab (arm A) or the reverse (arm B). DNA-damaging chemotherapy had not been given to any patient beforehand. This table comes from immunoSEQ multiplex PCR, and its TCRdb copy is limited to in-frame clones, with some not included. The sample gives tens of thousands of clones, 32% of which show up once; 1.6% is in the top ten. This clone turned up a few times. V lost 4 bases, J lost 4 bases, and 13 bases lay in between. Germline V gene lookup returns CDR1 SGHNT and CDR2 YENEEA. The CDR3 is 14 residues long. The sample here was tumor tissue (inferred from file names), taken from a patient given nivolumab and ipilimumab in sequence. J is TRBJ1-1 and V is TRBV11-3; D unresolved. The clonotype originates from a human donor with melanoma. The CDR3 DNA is TGTGCCAGCAGCTCTACAAGGGTGGGCACTGAAGCTTTCTTT. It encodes CASSSTRVGTEAFF.